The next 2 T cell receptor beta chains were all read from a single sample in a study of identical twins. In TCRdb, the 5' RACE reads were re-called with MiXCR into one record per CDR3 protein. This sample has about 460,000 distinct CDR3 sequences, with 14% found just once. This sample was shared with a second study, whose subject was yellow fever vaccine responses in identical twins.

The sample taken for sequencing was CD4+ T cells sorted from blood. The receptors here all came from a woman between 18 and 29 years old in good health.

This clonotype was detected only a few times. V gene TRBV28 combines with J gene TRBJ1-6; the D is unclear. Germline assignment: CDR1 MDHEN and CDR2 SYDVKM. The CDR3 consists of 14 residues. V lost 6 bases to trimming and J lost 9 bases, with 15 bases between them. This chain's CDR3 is CASSSGLKSSPLHF. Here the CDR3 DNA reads TGTGCCAGCAGCTCCGGACTGAAGAGTTCACCCCTCCACTTT. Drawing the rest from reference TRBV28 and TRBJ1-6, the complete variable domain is DVKVTQSSRYLVKRTGEKVFLECVQDMDHENMFWYRQDPGLGLRLIYFSYDVKMKEKGDIPEGYSVSREKKERFSLILESASTNQTSMYLCASSSGLKSSPLHFGNGTRLTVT.

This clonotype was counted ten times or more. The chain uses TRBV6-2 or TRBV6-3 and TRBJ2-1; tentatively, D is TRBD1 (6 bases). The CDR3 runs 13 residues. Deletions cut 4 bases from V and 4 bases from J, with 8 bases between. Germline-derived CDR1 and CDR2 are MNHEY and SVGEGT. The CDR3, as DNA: TGTGCCAGCAGTTGGGACATTTACAATGAGCAGTTCTTC. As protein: CASSWDIYNEQFF.